Following are 14 T cell receptor beta chains from one sample sequenced in a study of CD8 T cells in ankylosing spondylitis. From the 5' RACE reads, TCRdb called clonotypes with MiXCR, one entry per CDR3 protein. The table records approximately 350,000 distinct CDR3 sequences, roughly 14% of them present only once. Sequenced: blood, either unsorted or a sorted T cell fraction (not recorded which). Every receptor here comes from a male donor with ankylosing spondylitis or in good health (not recorded which).

The CDR3 coding sequence is TGTGCCAGCAGCCCAACCGCGATCCTCGGGGAGCTGTTTTTT. It yields the protein CASSPTAILGELFF. J is TRBJ2-2 and V is TRBV12-3 or TRBV12-4, with D hard to call. CDR3 length equals 14 residues. V lost 6 bases and J 7 bases, leaving 15 bases between the germline ends.

This clonotype was counted many times. The genes are TRBV12-3 or TRBV12-4 and TRBJ2-1; possible D gene TRBD1, 6 bases. There are 15 residues in the CDR3. Trimming removed 2 bases from V and 3 bases from J, with 11 bases in between. This chain's CDR3 is CASSLSGAGYNEQFF. In nucleotides, the CDR3 is TGTGCCAGCAGTTTATCAGGGGCGGGCTACAATGAGCAGTTCTTC.

This clonotype was detected a few times. The CDR3 bases are TGCAGTGCAGGGGGCAGGATTGAAGCTTTCTTT. It is translated as CSAGGRIEAFF. This chain links TRBV20-1 with TRBJ1-1; 7 bases map to TRBD1. CDR3 size: 11 residues. J lost 7 bases, V lost 6 bases, and 5 bases had no gene match. Germline V gene lookup returns CDR1 DFQATT and CDR2 SNEGSKA (reference sequence).

This clonotype was recorded many times. The chain links TRBV2 to TRBJ2-7; D might be TRBD2 (6 bases). Trimming took off 5 bases at V and 6 bases at J, with 14 bases between the two ends. The CDR3 totals 13 residues. CDR1 is SNHLY and CDR2 is FYNNEI in the germline V gene. The CDR3 nucleotides are TGTGCCAGCAGTCCTGCTGGAGGGCGCGAGCAGTACTTC. This gives the protein CASSPAGGREQYF.

This chain joins TRBV5-1 and TRBJ2-5, with D possibly matching TRBD2 (5 bases). CDR1 is SGHRS, CDR2 YFSETQ, per germline. V dropped 0 bases and J dropped 4 bases, with 16 bases sitting between them. The CDR3 contains 16 residues. CDR3: CASSLATPHGGETQYF. In DNA form, the CDR3 reads TGCGCCAGCAGCTTGGCCACCCCCCACGGAGGAGAGACCCAGTACTTC.

V gene TRBV6-5 combines with J gene TRBJ2-1; 11 bases are a match to TRBD1. This CDR3 contains 16 residues. V lost 1 base to trimming and J lost 12 bases; unmatched junction nucleotides: 11. Germline V lookup: CDR1 MNHEY, CDR2 SVGAGI. This chain's CDR3 is CASSYLDPGTGGRQFF. The CDR3 DNA reads TGTGCCAGCAGTTACTTAGATCCCGGGACAGGGGGGCGGCAGTTCTTC.

V is TRBV7-2 and J is TRBJ2-7; 7 nucleotides agree with TRBD2. The CDR3 contains 15 residues. Germline trimming cut 0 bases from V and 1 base from J; bases unmatched to any gene: 3. Germline assignment: CDR1 SGHTA and CDR2 FQGNSA. The CDR3 sequence is CASSLALGRSYEQYF. The CDR3 coding sequence is TGTGCCAGCAGCTTAGCCCTCGGGAGGTCCTACGAGCAGTACTTC.

This clonotype appeared many times. CDR3 amino acids: CASSQRGGPQHF. CDR3 DNA: TGTGCCAGCAGCCAGAGGGGCGGCCCGCAGCATTTT. The chain has TRBV3-1 and TRBJ1-5; TRBD1 is a possible D gene (5 bases). The V end lost 3 bases, the J end lost 13 bases, and 13 bases lay between the germline ends. The CDR3 consists of 12 residues. CDR1 is LGHDT, CDR2 YNNKEL, per germline (reference sequence).

This chain connects TRBV20-1 to TRBJ2-5; TRBD1 is a possible D gene (5 bases). This CDR3 region has 13 residues. V was trimmed by 6 bases and J by 7 bases, leaving 18 bases between them. The germline V gene has CDR1 DFQATT and CDR2 SNEGSKA (reference sequence). CDR3: CSAQQEKDATQYF. Written as DNA, the CDR3 is TGCAGTGCCCAACAGGAGAAGGATGCGACCCAGTACTTC.

This clonotype was counted a few times. The chain recombines TRBV7-2 with TRBJ1-1; D ambiguous. The V end was cut by 3 bases, the J end by 4 bases, with 9 bases between. The CDR3 is 13 residues long. CDR1 is SGHTA and CDR2 is FQGNSA in the germline V gene. In DNA, the CDR3 is TGTGCCAGCAGCTTTGGGGAGATCACTGAAGCTTTCTTT. It encodes CASSFGEITEAFF. The variable domain in full, with the rest retrieved from reference TRBV7-2 and TRBJ1-1, is GAGVSQSPSNKVTEKGKDVELRCDPISGHTALYWYRQSLGQGLEFLIYFQGNSAPDKSGLPSDRFSAERTGGSVSTLTIQRTQQEDSAVYLCASSFGEITEAFFGQGTRLTVV.

The chain combines TRBV4-1 with TRBJ1-2, with D tentatively TRBD1 (5 bases). Trimming cost V 4 bases and J 7 bases, with 13 bases left between them. Per the germline V gene, CDR1 is MGHRA and CDR2 is YSYEKL. The CDR3 is 13 residues long. Written as DNA, the CDR3 is TGCGCCAGCAGCCGCACAGGCACTGGTGGCTACACCTTC. Protein product: CASSRTGTGGYTF.

This clonotype occurred a few times. The V gene is TRBV20-1, the J gene TRBJ2-5; possible D gene TRBD2, 6 bases. V was trimmed by 3 bases and J by 9 bases, leaving 14 bases between them. Germline lookup yields CDR1 DFQATT and CDR2 SNEGSKA (reference sequence). The CDR3 has 12 residues. For the CDR3, the DNA is TGCAGTGCTAGGGGCAGGTCGGGGGCCCAGTACTTC. Translated, it gives CSARGRSGAQYF.

A few counts support this clonotype. Written as DNA, the CDR3 is TGCGCCAGCAGGGACCTCCCAGGGTCCTACGAGCAGTACTTC. Protein product: CASRDLPGSYEQYF. The chain recombines TRBV5-1 with TRBJ2-7, with D possibly being TRBD1 (5 bases). Germline CDR1 SGHRS, CDR2 YFSETQ. This CDR3 contains 14 residues. The V end was cut by 5 bases, the J end by 1 base, with 13 bases between.

This chain connects TRBV10-2 to TRBJ2-1; D remains unclear. The CDR3 covers 13 residues. V shed 8 bases and J shed 0 bases, with 8 bases lying between them. Germline CDR1 WSHSY, CDR2 SAAADI. The CDR3 bases are TGCGCCAGCGGTCGGACCTCCTACAATGAGCAGTTCTTC. Translation gives CASGRTSYNEQFF.